This T cell receptor (beta chain) was sequenced for a study of blood T cell repertoires in COVID-19. At the level of the study: The cDNA or gDNA used as material had been derived from T cells, B-cell-depleted T cells, or PBMCs.

CDR3 length: 13 amino acids. Germline V gene lookup returns CDR1 SQVTM and CDR2 ANQGSEA. Between the trimmed V and J ends, which lost 3 bases and 2 bases, there was a span of 9 bases. Per the authors' pipeline: Amplification with reference gene primers provided the estimates of nucleated cell counts. Measured with immunoSEQ multiplex PCR; TCRdb has only the in-frame clones, and not every one. From that table come the V and J calls and clone size; the DNA was used to work out D and trimming. This sample has about 400,000 clones, with approximately 90% found just once. Cohort assignment relied on participant-reported clinical history.

Input material: PBMCs or T cells enriched from blood (not recorded which). This receptor was taken from a woman aged 25-40 years with acute COVID-19. V is TRBV29-1 and J is TRBJ2-3; weak D call: TRBD2 (5 bases). The CDR3 coding sequence is TGCAGCGTTGAGTGGAGGCCCACAGATACGCAGTATTTT. Translation gives CSVEWRPTDTQYF.